The 10 T cell receptor beta chains given below trace back to one sample, sequenced in a study of shared clonotypes between healthy human individuals. This table comes from immunoSEQ multiplex PCR, and its TCRdb copy is limited to in-frame clones, with some not included. Of some 1 million clones listed, about 75% are singletons. The sequenced sample consisted of memory CD4+ T cells sorted from blood. Documented subset: CD45RA-negative fraction. The receptors were gathered from a man in his late teens or twenties in good health.

The chain links TRBV4-1 to TRBJ2-3; D remains unclear. The CDR3 consists of 12 residues. Trimming stripped 5 bases from V and 3 bases from J, with 6 bases between. Per germline, CDR1 MGHRA and CDR2 YSYEKL. CDR3 in amino acids: CASSTSTDTQYF. DNA of the CDR3: TGCGCCAGCAGCACTTCGACAGATACGCAGTATTTT.

On this clone itself: Other DNA sequences in this specimen translate into the identical CDR3. V and J are TRBV5-8 and TRBJ2-5; perhaps TRBD1 as D (5 bases). This CDR3 spans 14 amino acids. Trimming removed 0 bases at V and 3 bases at J, with 9 bases between. Germline lookup yields CDR1 SGHTS and CDR2 YDEGEE. In nucleotides, the CDR3 is TGTGCCAGCAGCTTGGGGCAGGGCAAAGAGACCCAGTACTTC. Residues: CASSLGQGKETQYF.

The chain carries TRBV6-1 and TRBJ2-1, with TRBD2 matching over 7 bases. V was clipped by 7 bases and J by 4 bases; unmatched bases: 7. Germline CDR1 reads MNHNS; CDR2 reads SASEGT. There are 14 residues in the CDR3. The CDR3: CASTKRGIYNEQFF. The DNA of the CDR3 is TGTGCCAGCACAAAGCGGGGAATTTACAATGAGCAGTTCTTC.

The rearrangement joins TRBV27 to TRBJ1-1; 9 nucleotides align to TRBD1. The CDR3 contains 12 residues. Germline V CDR1 and CDR2: MNHEY, SMNVEV (reference sequence). V was pared by 5 bases and J by 10 bases, with 5 bases of the junction left unmatched. The CDR3 sequence: CASSRGTGTAFF. The CDR3 bases are TGTGCCAGCAGTAGGGGGACAGGGACAGCTTTCTTT.

This clone was detected only a few times. This rearrangement joins TRBV28 to TRBJ2-7; no definite D call. Germline V gene sequence: CDR1 MDHEN, CDR2 SYDVKM. V was cut by 8 bases and J by 0 bases, with 11 bases left in between. The CDR3 runs to 13 residues. The CDR3 spells CASLSEASYEQYF. CDR3 coding DNA: TGTGCCAGCCTTAGTGAGGCCTCCTACGAGCAGTACTTC. Full variable domain (rest looked up from reference TRBV28 and TRBJ2-7): DVKVTQSSRYLVKRTGEKVFLECVQDMDHENMFWYRQDPGLGLRLIYFSYDVKMKEKGDIPEGYSVSREKKERFSLILESASTNQTSMYLCASLSEASYEQYFGPGTRLTVT.

This clone showed up just a few times. The chain combines TRBV7-9 with TRBJ1-6; 7 bases line up with TRBD1. Germline lookup yields CDR1 SEHNR and CDR2 FQNEAQ (reference sequence). The CDR3 spans 16 residues. V lost 3 bases and J lost 8; bases outside the gene matches: 10. CDR3 DNA: TGTGCCAGCAGCTTCGGAGGGGGCATGGGAGATTCACCCCTCCACTTT. This gives the protein CASSFGGGMGDSPLHF.

The chain links TRBV11-1 to TRBJ2-5; D not resolved. CDR3 length: 17 amino acids. The germline V gene has CDR1 SGHAT and CDR2 FQDESV (reference sequence). Trimming pared 1 base from V and 4 bases from J, leaving 19 bases between. In DNA, the CDR3 is TGTGCCAGCAGCTTAGGATCGACAACACACATCGGAGAGACCCAGTACTTC. Translation gives CASSLGSTTHIGETQYF.

This clone was seen a single time. The rearrangement joins TRBV18 to TRBJ2-7, with D possibly TRBD2 on 6 matching bases. This CDR3 contains 13 residues. V was clipped by 2 bases and J by 5 bases, with 10 bases between them. CDR1 is KGHSH and CDR2 is LQKENI in the germline V gene. CDR3 nucleotides: TGTGCCAGCTCACCAAATTGGGGGGACGAGCAGTACTTC. It translates to CASSPNWGDEQYF. Together with reference TRBV18 and TRBJ2-7, the CDR3 gives the full variable domain: NAGVMQNPRHLVRRRGQEARLRCSPMKGHSHVYWYRQLPEEGLKFMVYLQKENIIDESGMPKERFSAEFPKEGPSILRIQQVVRGDSAAYFCASSPNWGDEQYFGPGTRLTVT.

The chain joins TRBV28 to TRBJ2-1; TRBD1 matches 10 bases. Germline CDR1 is MDHEN and CDR2 is SYDVKM. The CDR3 loop spans 13 amino acids. V shed 11 bases, J shed 5 bases, and the junction held 6 bases outside the gene matches. The CDR3 nucleotides read TGTGCCGGCCGGACAGGGGGGGACAATGAGCAGTTCTTC. Translated: CAGRTGGDNEQFF.

The V and J genes are TRBV27 and TRBJ2-3, with D unclear. The germline gives CDR1 MNHEY, CDR2 SMNVEV (reference sequence). Trimming shortened V by 4 bases and J by 0 bases, and 14 bases separated the two germline ends. The CDR3 has 16 amino acids. The CDR3: CASSSRVGWSTDTQYF. The CDR3 DNA sequence: TGTGCCAGCAGTTCTCGGGTTGGGTGGAGCACAGATACGCAGTATTTT.